A selection of T cell receptor beta chains follows, all from one sample in a study of blood T cell repertoires in COVID-19. Here immunoSEQ multiplex PCR was the method, and the copy in TCRdb shows in-frame clones only, minus some. The table has 150,000 to 200,000 clones, around nine tenths seen once. Material: peripheral blood. All receptors come from a man aged 65 to 79 with acute or convalescent COVID-19. The CDR3 runs from the conserved cysteine through the conserved F or W. The order of the fields is V gene, clone size, D gene, J gene, CDR3 DNA, CDR3 protein. The D gene is left open where the match is weak. Part of the rows lack a size; the others show once, few, many or a class for expanded clones.

V: TRBV19; size: -; D: -; J: TRBJ2-5; DNA: TGTGCCAGTAGATCGGGGAACGGGGAGACCCAGTACTTC; CDR3: CASRSGNGETQYF
V: TRBV5-4; size: -; D: TRBD2; J: TRBJ2-4; DNA: TGTGCCAGCAGCTCAGGACTAGCGGGGGGGAGAAACATTCAGTACTTC; CDR3: CASSSGLAGGRNIQYF
V: TRBV27; size: -; D: TRBD2; J: TRBJ2-1; DNA: TGTGCCAGCAGTTTAAATGTTTGGGCTAGCGGGAGTGTCAATGAGCAGTTCTTC; CDR3: CASSLNVWASGSVNEQFF
V: TRBV19; size: -; D: -; J: TRBJ1-2; DNA: TGTGCCAGTAGCCCTGCGGCTGAAAACTATGGCTACACCTTC; CDR3: CASSPAAENYGYTF
V: TRBV18; size: -; D: TRBD2; J: TRBJ2-2; DNA: TGTGCCAGCTCACCCATAGCGGGAGGATCGAACACCGGGGAGCTGTTTTTT; CDR3: CASSPIAGGSNTGELFF
V: TRBV7-6; size: once; D: -; J: TRBJ2-2; DNA: TGTGCCAGCAGGCCCCCCACCGGGACAATGAACACCGGGGAGCTGTTTTTT; CDR3: CASRPPTGTMNTGELFF
V: TRBV4-2; size: -; D: -; J: TRBJ1-4; DNA: TGTGCCAGCAGCCAAGATTTGGGACTGGTGAGGGAAAAACTGTTTTTT; CDR3: CASSQDLGLVREKLFF
V: TRBV11-2; size: -; D: TRBD1; J: TRBJ1-2; DNA: TGTGCCAGCAGCTTTCAGGGGGCGAGCTATGGCTACACCTTC; CDR3: CASSFQGASYGYTF
V: TRBV7-3; size: -; D: TRBD1; J: TRBJ1-2; DNA: TGTGCCAGCAGCCCGAGCACAGGGGTGGGTGGCTACACCTTC; CDR3: CASSPSTGVGGYTF
V: TRBV12-3/TRBV12-4; size: -; D: -; J: TRBJ1-1; DNA: TGTGCCAGCAGTTCGACAGCCGCTATTTTAGCTTTCTTT; CDR3: CASSSTAAILAFF
V: TRBV7-9; size: -; D: -; J: TRBJ1-1; DNA: TGTGCCAGCAGTTACAGGGAGGGCACTGAAGCTTTCTTT; CDR3: CASSYREGTEAFF
V: TRBV5-1; size: -; D: -; J: TRBJ2-7; DNA: TGCGCCAGCAGCTTACAGGGGGGGATGCACGAGCAGTACTTC; CDR3: CASSLQGGMHEQYF
V: TRBV28; size: -; D: -; J: TRBJ1-6; DNA: TGTGCCAGCAGGAAAGTACAGGGCTACAATTCACCCCTCCACTTT; CDR3: CASRKVQGYNSPLHF
V: TRBV19; size: -; D: -; J: TRBJ1-5; DNA: TGTGCCAGTAAGATAGACGACTATCAGCCCCAGCATTTT; CDR3: CASKIDDYQPQHF
V: TRBV28; size: -; D: -; J: TRBJ1-1; DNA: TGTGCCAGCAGTCCACCGACGCTGGGAGGGGTGAACACTGAAGCTTTCTTT; CDR3: CASSPPTLGGVNTEAFF
V: TRBV6-2/TRBV6-3; size: -; D: -; J: TRBJ2-6; DNA: TGTGCCAGCAGTTACAGCAGGGGAATTGCTGGGGCCAACGTCCTGACTTTC; CDR3: CASSYSRGIAGANVLTF
V: TRBV7-2; size: -; D: -; J: TRBJ2-3; DNA: TGTGCCAGCAGCTGGGGGGGGCTAGATACGCAGTATTTT; CDR3: CASSWGGLDTQYF
V: TRBV5-5; size: -; D: -; J: TRBJ2-4; DNA: TGTGCCAGCAGCTTGAACAGGGTAGCCAAAAACATTCAGTACTTC; CDR3: CASSLNRVAKNIQYF
V: TRBV5-1; size: -; D: TRBD1; J: TRBJ2-5; DNA: TGCGCCAGCAGCTTGGAGGGGGCGGCAGAGACCCAGTACTTC; CDR3: CASSLEGAAETQYF
V: TRBV27; size: -; D: -; J: TRBJ2-7; DNA: TGTGCCAGCAACTTAGGGGGTAGGTCCTACGAGCAGTACTTC; CDR3: CASNLGGRSYEQYF
V: TRBV10-3; size: -; D: TRBD1; J: TRBJ2-1; DNA: TGTGCCATCACTCGACAGGGGATGTCGAATGAGCAGTTCTTC; CDR3: CAITRQGMSNEQFF
V: TRBV6-2/TRBV6-3; size: -; D: TRBD2; J: TRBJ2-7; DNA: TGTGCCAGCAGTTCAGTTTGGGAGGGGAACGAGCAGTACTTC; CDR3: CASSSVWEGNEQYF
V: TRBV7-2; size: -; D: -; J: TRBJ1-4; DNA: TGTGCCAGCAGCTTACGGGGGGCCGATGAAAAACTGTTTTTT; CDR3: CASSLRGADEKLFF
V: TRBV4-2; size: -; D: -; J: TRBJ1-4; DNA: TGTGCCAGCAGCCAAGTTTACTCGATGAACTACGAAAAACTGTTTTTT; CDR3: CASSQVYSMNYEKLFF
V: TRBV5-4; size: -; D: -; J: TRBJ2-1; DNA: TGTGCCAGCAGCTTGGCCGGGGTCAGCTCCTACAATGAGCAGTTCTTC; CDR3: CASSLAGVSSYNEQFF
V: TRBV19; size: -; D: TRBD1; J: TRBJ1-5; DNA: TGTGCCAGTACCCGGACAGGGCTAAGGGGCAATCAGCCCCAGCATTTT; CDR3: CASTRTGLRGNQPQHF
V: TRBV6-2/TRBV6-3; size: -; D: -; J: TRBJ2-7; DNA: TGTGCCAGCAGTAGGGGGGGGAGCTCCTACGAGCAGTACTTC; CDR3: CASSRGGSSYEQYF
V: TRBV9; size: -; D: TRBD2; J: TRBJ2-3; DNA: TGTGCCAGCAGCACCCGGACTAGCGGGGGAGATACGCAGTATTTT; CDR3: CASSTRTSGGDTQYF
V: TRBV5-1; size: -; D: -; J: TRBJ1-2; DNA: TGCGCCAGCAGCTCCCGGGGAGGGGGTTATGGCTACACCTTC; CDR3: CASSSRGGGYGYTF
V: TRBV9; size: -; D: -; J: TRBJ2-5; DNA: TGTGCCAGCAGCGTAGTGGCAGGGGCCCCGGGTGAGACCCAGTACTTC; CDR3: CASSVVAGAPGETQYF
V: TRBV14; size: -; D: TRBD1; J: TRBJ1-2; DNA: TGTGCCAGCAGCCAAGTTGGCAGGGGGCCTTATGGCTACACCTTC; CDR3: CASSQVGRGPYGYTF
V: TRBV18; size: -; D: TRBD2; J: TRBJ2-1; DNA: TGTGCCAGCTCAGCCCCGGGACTAGCGGCATACAATGAGCAGTTCTTC; CDR3: CASSAPGLAAYNEQFF
V: TRBV12-5; size: few; D: -; J: TRBJ1-1; DNA: TGTGCTAGTGGTCCGGCGACTTGGAACACTGAAGCTTTCTTT; CDR3: CASGPATWNTEAFF
V: TRBV11-1; size: once; D: TRBD1; J: TRBJ1-1; DNA: TGTGAAGGAGGGGGCGAAGCTTTCTTT; CDR3: CEGGGEAFF
V: TRBV4-2; size: -; D: TRBD1; J: TRBJ2-7; DNA: TGTGCCAGCAGCCAAGTTGGACAGGGGAGCTCCTACGAGCAGTACTTC; CDR3: CASSQVGQGSSYEQYF
V: TRBV7-6; size: many; D: -; J: TRBJ1-5; DNA: TGTGCCAGCAGCTTAGAATGGGGGGGCGCGAGCAATCAGCCCCAGCATTTT; CDR3: CASSLEWGGASNQPQHF
V: TRBV7-9; size: -; D: -; J: TRBJ2-4; DNA: TGTGCCAGCAGCTTAGGGCCTTCGGGCAAAAACATTCAGTACTTC; CDR3: CASSLGPSGKNIQYF
V: TRBV20-1; size: -; D: TRBD2; J: TRBJ2-5; DNA: TGCAGTGCTAGTGGGGCTAGCGGGAGTGCTGAGACCCAGTACTTC; CDR3: CSASGASGSAETQYF
V: TRBV5-1; size: -; D: -; J: TRBJ1-6; DNA: TGCGCCAGCAGCTTGAAAACGGATTCACCCCTCCACTTT; CDR3: CASSLKTDSPLHF
V: TRBV5-4; size: few; D: -; J: TRBJ2-5; DNA: TGTGCTCAAGGGGAGGGGGGCCAAGAGACCCAGTACTTC; CDR3: CAQGEGGQETQYF
V: TRBV4-2; size: -; D: -; J: TRBJ1-2; DNA: TGTGCCAGCAGCCAAGATATAGGACAGATCTATGGCTACACCTTC; CDR3: CASSQDIGQIYGYTF
V: TRBV5-1; size: -; D: -; J: TRBJ2-2; DNA: TGCGCCAGCAGCTTGGACAGGAACACCGGGGAGCTGTTTTTT; CDR3: CASSLDRNTGELFF
V: TRBV5-1; size: few; D: -; J: TRBJ2-2; DNA: TGCGCCAGCAGCTTGGACAGCCGGACCGGGGAGCTGTTTTTT; CDR3: CASSLDSRTGELFF
V: TRBV5-6; size: -; D: TRBD1; J: TRBJ1-6; DNA: TGTGCCAGCAGCTCGGCCGGGACAGGGGTTATTTCACCCCTCCACTTT; CDR3: CASSSAGTGVISPLHF
V: TRBV5-6; size: -; D: TRBD2; J: TRBJ2-3; DNA: TGTGCCAGCAGCCACACTACTAGCGGGACCCATCCGGGGACAGATACGCAGTATTTT; CDR3: CASSHTTSGTHPGTDTQYF
V: TRBV19; size: -; D: TRBD1; J: TRBJ2-7; DNA: TGTGCCAGTAGTATAGGCCCCGGGACAGGGAACTACGAGCAGTACTTC; CDR3: CASSIGPGTGNYEQYF
V: TRBV28; size: -; D: -; J: TRBJ1-1; DNA: TGTGCCAGCAGTTTACAGGGGCTGAACACTGAAGCTTTCTTT; CDR3: CASSLQGLNTEAFF
V: TRBV7-9; size: once; D: -; J: TRBJ2-1; DNA: TGTGCCAGCTCCCCAGAGGCTAGATGGGAGCAGTTCTTC; CDR3: CASSPEARWEQFF
V: TRBV4-2; size: -; D: TRBD2; J: TRBJ2-5; DNA: TGTGCCAGCAGCCAGAAACTAGCGGGGGGGCATGGGACCCAGTACTTC; CDR3: CASSQKLAGGHGTQYF
V: TRBV28; size: -; D: -; J: TRBJ1-3; DNA: TGTGCCAGCAGAGGGGGGGCAGGCTCTGGAAACACCATATATTTT; CDR3: CASRGGAGSGNTIYF
V: TRBV20-1; size: -; D: TRBD1; J: TRBJ2-7; DNA: TGCAGTGCTAGAGATCTGGGACAGAGTCGATTC; CDR3: CSARDLGQSRF
V: TRBV19; size: -; D: TRBD2; J: TRBJ2-2; DNA: TGTGCCAGTAGGCAAACGCTCACATGGACTAGCGGGAGGGCCAGCACCGGGGAGCTGTTTTTT; CDR3: CASRQTLTWTSGRASTGELFF
V: TRBV10-3; size: -; D: -; J: TRBJ2-5; DNA: TGTGCCACCCAGCGCCGGGACACAGACTCCCAAGAGACCCAGTACTTC; CDR3: CATQRRDTDSQETQYF
V: TRBV9; size: -; D: TRBD2; J: TRBJ2-3; DNA: TGTGCCAGCAGCCCCCAGGCTAGCGGGTTGGCAGATACGCAGTATTTT; CDR3: CASSPQASGLADTQYF
V: TRBV28; size: -; D: TRBD2; J: TRBJ2-4; DNA: TGTGCCAGCAGTCTAGCGGGGACCGGGGGGACCAAAAACATTCAGTACTTC; CDR3: CASSLAGTGGTKNIQYF
V: TRBV11-2; size: -; D: -; J: TRBJ2-1; DNA: TGTGCCAGCAGCTCCGAGGGTCAGGTCTACAATGAGCAGTTCTTC; CDR3: CASSSEGQVYNEQFF
V: TRBV18; size: -; D: TRBD1; J: TRBJ1-1; DNA: TGTGCCAGCTCACCCTTCATCGGACAGGAGAACACTGAAGCTTTCTTT; CDR3: CASSPFIGQENTEAFF
V: TRBV5-1; size: -; D: -; J: TRBJ1-4; DNA: TGCGCCAGCAGCTTGGGAGTCGCAACTAATGAAAAACTGTTTTTT; CDR3: CASSLGVATNEKLFF
V: TRBV12-3/TRBV12-4; size: -; D: -; J: TRBJ2-7; DNA: TGTGCCAGTGCACGGTACGAGCAGTACTTC; CDR3: CASARYEQYF